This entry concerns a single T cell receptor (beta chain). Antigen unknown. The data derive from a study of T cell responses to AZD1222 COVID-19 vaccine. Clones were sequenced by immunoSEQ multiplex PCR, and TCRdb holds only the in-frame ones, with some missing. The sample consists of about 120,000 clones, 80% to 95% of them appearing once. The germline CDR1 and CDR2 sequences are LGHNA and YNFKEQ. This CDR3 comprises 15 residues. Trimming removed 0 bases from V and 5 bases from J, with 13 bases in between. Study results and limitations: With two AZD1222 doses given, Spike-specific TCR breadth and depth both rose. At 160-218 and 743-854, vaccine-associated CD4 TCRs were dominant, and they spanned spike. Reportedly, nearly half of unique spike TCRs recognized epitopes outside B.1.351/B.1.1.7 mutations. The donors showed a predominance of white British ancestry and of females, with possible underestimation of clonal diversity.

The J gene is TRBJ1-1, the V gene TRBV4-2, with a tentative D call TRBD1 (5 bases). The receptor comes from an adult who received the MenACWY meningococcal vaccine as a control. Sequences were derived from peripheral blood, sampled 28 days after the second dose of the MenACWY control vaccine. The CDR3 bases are TGTGCCAGCAGCCAAGATGGGACCTCCGGGACTGAAGCTTTCTTT. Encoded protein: CASSQDGTSGTEAFF.